The source of this T cell receptor beta chain is a study of CDR3 diversity in severe acne (dated by TCRdb to 2018 to 2020). Libraries came from PCR. TCRdb shows the sequencer as Illumina HiSeq 2000. TCRdb's own reprocessing of the public reads used fastp at Q25 and MiXCR and kept productive beta chains. Each record represents a unique CDR3 protein, reported with the most common genes and DNA among its rows. The sample table lists 90,000 or so distinct CDR3 sequences, around half of them with a count of one. 10% of the sample is taken by the ten largest. From the cysteine through the phenylalanine, the CDR3 covers 13 amino acids. Kept here is only the CDR3 DNA, which spans 39 bases and is read in frame from base 1. The germline V gene provides CDR1 MGHDK and CDR2 SYGVNS. Relative to germline, V is 5 bases shorter and J is 4 bases shorter, with 9 bases between their ends. A word on this clonotype: Its antigen remains unidentified. The input lacks base qualities; no much larger clone sits a single base away.

The V and J genes are TRBV25-1 and TRBJ1-5, with the D gene call left open. This TCR came from a male donor in good health, serving as a control. Sample: blood. CDR3 region: CASSLVLNQPQHF. The DNA sequence is given as TGTGCCAGCAGTCTTGTCCTTAATCAGCCCCAGCATTTT.